This TCR beta chain emerged from a study of T cells in localized non-small cell lung cancer. Profiling relied on immunoSEQ multiplex PCR, and the TCRdb table lists in-frame clones only, not all of them. Among tens of thousands of clones, 78% were seen once, and the ten largest hold 33%. About this clone itself: Its antigen is unknown.

Study results and caveats: Increased T cell density in blood showed an association with longer overall survival. Turning up in adjacent lung were a median roughly 59 of the top 100 tumor clones. Uninvolved adjacent lung had more T cell clonality than any other tissue, topping tumor. Only one tumor region was sequenced, so heterogeneity remains possible.

V shed 4 bases, J shed 1 base, and the junction held 0 bases outside the gene matches. CDR1 is LNHDA and CDR2 is SQIVND in the germline V gene (reference sequence). This CDR3 is 14 amino acids long. The chain recombines TRBV19 with TRBJ2-5; 10 positions agree with TRBD2. Sequenced here: peripheral blood, sampled before any cancer treatment. This sequence originates from a male donor older than 55 with stage II squamous cell lung carcinoma. The CDR3 region has the DNA TGTGCCAGTAGTAGGACTAGCGGCCAAGAGACCCAGTACTTC. Translation gives CASSRTSGQETQYF.